This TCR beta chain was retrieved from a study of blood T cell repertoires in COVID-19. At the level of the study: From T cells, B-cell-depleted T cells, or PBMCs came the material, which was cDNA or gDNA.

Individuals aged roughly 18 to 95 years were recruited from roughly 23 US areas. Self-reported history from a screening survey and questionnaire set each donor's cohort. CDR1 SGHNT and CDR2 YENEEA come from the germline V gene. The CDR3 is 17 residues long. Trimming cost V 2 bases and J 4 bases; bases outside gene matches: 9. Produced via immunoSEQ multiplex PCR; TCRdb's table is partial and in-frame only. The data contain approximately 140,000 clones, about 86% of them seen just once; the ten biggest clones take up 2.4%. This clone has only one observation. The source of this sequence is a man aged 35 to 55 with acute COVID-19. Source material: PBMCs or T cells enriched from blood (not recorded which). The chain employs TRBV11-3 and TRBJ2-3; 10 bases are shared with TRBD2. The CDR3 sequence is CASSLSPSGGAPDTQYF. CDR3 coding DNA: TGTGCCAGCAGCTTATCCCCCAGCGGGGGGGCCCCAGATACGCAGTATTTT.